This TCR beta chain was recorded in a study of T cell responses to AZD1222 COVID-19 vaccine. Study-level findings and limits: Recipients of AZD1222 seropositive at baseline numbered only 6 or 7. Vaccination with two AZD1222 doses was followed by a rise in Spike-specific TCR breadth and depth. Regions 160-218 and 743-854 held dominance among vaccine-associated CD4 TCRs, which spanned spike. Without day 14 samples, only post-peak T cell repertoires were studied.

As concerns this clone: Antigen: not known.

Only in-frame clones appear in the TCRdb table, and some are missing; sequencing was by immunoSEQ multiplex PCR. This sample carries approximately 110,000 clones, more than 70% of them seen once, and the ten largest clones take 4.2%. The V end was cut by 5 bases, the J end by 1 base, with 11 bases between. Looked up from germline, CDR1 is MNHEY and CDR2 is SVGEGT. The CDR3 is made up of 14 amino acids. This clonotype was obtained from an adult in good health. This chain links TRBV6-2 or TRBV6-3 with TRBJ1-1; D is uncertain. Sequencing used peripheral blood, obtained on day 0 of AZD1222 vaccination. Here the CDR3 reads CASSTAAENTEAFF. The CDR3 DNA is TGTGCCAGCAGTACAGCCGCAGAGAACACTGAAGCTTTCTTT.